This T cell receptor (beta chain) was recorded in a study of cytomegalovirus exposure and HLA in healthy donors. PCR involved 60 Vbeta and 13 Jbeta primers. Original processing notes: Later, an analysis found 80 million or so unique TCR beta chains, and roughly 9.9 million of these were shared. This table comes from immunoSEQ multiplex PCR, and its TCRdb copy is limited to in-frame clones, with some not included. The DNA gave D and trimming, while V, J and clone size come from that table. The sample shows about 270,000 clones, more than 80% of them seen only once. As concerns this clone: Antigen unknown.

J lost 1 base, V lost 4 bases, and 6 bases had no gene match. This CDR3 contains 15 residues. The V gene's germline CDR1 is MDHEN and CDR2 SYDVKM. Notes on the study in general: Later analysis identified several of the most significant clusters that appeared linked to common viral pathogens. Analyzed later, most CMV-associated TCR beta chains appeared HLA-restricted.

The receptor comes from a man aged 40-55 years in good health and CMV-seropositive. The sequenced material came from PBMCs. This chain joins TRBV28 and TRBJ2-5, with 7 bases aligning to TRBD1. CDR3 nucleotides: TGTGCCAGCAGTTCTGCAGGGGGTCCCCAAGAGACCCAGTACTTC. Translated, it gives CASSSAGGPQETQYF.